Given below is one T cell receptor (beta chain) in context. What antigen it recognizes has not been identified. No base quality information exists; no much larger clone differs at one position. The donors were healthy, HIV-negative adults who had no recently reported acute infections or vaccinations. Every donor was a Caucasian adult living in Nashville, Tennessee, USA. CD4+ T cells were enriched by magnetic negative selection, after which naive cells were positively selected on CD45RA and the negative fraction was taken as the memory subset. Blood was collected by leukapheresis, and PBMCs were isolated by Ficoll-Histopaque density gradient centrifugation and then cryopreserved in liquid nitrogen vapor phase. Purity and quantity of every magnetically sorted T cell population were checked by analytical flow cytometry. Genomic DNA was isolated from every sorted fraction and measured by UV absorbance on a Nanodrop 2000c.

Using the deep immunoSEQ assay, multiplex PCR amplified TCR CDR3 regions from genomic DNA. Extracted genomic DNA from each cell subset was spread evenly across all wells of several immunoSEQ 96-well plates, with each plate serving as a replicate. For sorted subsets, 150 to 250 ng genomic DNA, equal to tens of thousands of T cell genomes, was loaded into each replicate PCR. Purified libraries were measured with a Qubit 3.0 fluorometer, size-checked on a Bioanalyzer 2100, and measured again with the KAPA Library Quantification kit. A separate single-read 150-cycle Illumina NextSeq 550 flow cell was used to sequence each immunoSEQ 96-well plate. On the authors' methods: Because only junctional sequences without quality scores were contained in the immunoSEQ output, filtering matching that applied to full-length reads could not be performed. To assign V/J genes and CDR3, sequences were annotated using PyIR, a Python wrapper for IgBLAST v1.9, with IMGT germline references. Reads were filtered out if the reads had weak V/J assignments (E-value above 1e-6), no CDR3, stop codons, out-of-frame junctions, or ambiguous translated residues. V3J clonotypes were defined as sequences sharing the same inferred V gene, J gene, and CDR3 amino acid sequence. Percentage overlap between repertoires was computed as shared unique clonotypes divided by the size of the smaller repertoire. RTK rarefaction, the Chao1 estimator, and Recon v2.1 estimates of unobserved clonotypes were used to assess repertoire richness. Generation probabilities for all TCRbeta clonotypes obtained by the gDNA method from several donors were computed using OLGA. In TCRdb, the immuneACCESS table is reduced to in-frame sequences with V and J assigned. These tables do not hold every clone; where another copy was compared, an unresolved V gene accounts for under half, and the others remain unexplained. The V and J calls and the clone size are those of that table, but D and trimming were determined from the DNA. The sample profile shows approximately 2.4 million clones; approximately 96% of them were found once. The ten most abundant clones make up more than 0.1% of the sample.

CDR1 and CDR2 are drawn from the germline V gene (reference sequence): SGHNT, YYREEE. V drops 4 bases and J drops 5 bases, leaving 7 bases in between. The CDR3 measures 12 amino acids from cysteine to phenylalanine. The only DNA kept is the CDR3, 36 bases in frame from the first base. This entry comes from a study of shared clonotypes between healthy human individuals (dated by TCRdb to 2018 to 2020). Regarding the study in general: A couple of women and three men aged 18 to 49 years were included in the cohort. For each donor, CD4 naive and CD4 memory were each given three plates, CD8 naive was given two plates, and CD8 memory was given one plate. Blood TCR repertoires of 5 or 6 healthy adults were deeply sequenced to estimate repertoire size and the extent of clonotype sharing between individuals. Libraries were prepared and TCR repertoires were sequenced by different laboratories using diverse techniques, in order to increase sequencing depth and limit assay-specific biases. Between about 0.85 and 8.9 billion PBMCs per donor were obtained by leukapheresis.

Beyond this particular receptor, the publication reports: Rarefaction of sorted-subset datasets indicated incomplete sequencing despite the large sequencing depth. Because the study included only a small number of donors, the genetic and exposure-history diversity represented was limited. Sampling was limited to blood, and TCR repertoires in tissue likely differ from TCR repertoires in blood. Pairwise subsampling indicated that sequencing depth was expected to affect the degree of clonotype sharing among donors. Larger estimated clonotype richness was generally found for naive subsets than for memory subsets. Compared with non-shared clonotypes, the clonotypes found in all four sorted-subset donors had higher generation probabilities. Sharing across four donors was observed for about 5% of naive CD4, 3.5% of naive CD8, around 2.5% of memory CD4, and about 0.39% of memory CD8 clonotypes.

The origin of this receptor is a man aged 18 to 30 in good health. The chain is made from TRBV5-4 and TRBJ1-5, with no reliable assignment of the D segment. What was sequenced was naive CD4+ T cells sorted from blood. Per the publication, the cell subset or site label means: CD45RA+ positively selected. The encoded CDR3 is CASSLNDQPQHF. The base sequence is TGTGCCAGCAGCCTAAATGATCAGCCCCAGCATTTT. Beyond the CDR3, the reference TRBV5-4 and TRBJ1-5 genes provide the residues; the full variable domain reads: ETGVTQSPTHLIKTRGQQVTLRCSSQSGHNTVSWYQQALGQGPQFIFQYYREEENGRGNFPPRFSGLQFPNYSSELNVNALELDDSALYLCASSLNDQPQHFGDGTRLSIL.